The 17 T cell receptor beta chains in this list originate from one sample, sequenced in a study of blood T cells in healthy people across ages. A sample-barcoded 5' primer and a J-beta primer mix were used in a second PCR of roughly 6 to 11 cycles. MiXCR, run by TCRdb on the 5' RACE reads, gives a single entry per CDR3 protein. The sample lists 1,800,000 or so distinct CDR3 sequences; roughly 43% were seen once. Sequencing input: blood. Source of these receptors: a human donor in good health.

CDR3 residues: CAISASRTGDLNTEAFF. The CDR3 DNA is TGTGCCATCAGTGCCTCTAGGACAGGGGATTTGAACACTGAAGCTTTCTTT. V and J are TRBV10-3 and TRBJ1-1; 9 bases fit TRBD1. The CDR3 totals 17 residues. The germline gives CDR1 ENHRY, CDR2 SYGVKD. The V and J ends lost 4 bases and 0 bases, in that order; junction bases with no gene match: 9.

The genes are TRBV15 and TRBJ1-5, with a possible D match to TRBD1 (6 bases). The CDR3 loop spans 15 amino acids. CDR1 is LNHNV and CDR2 is YYDKDF in the germline V gene (reference sequence). V lost 2 bases to trimming and J lost 12 bases, with 20 bases between them. CDR3 DNA sequence: TGTGCCACCAGCAGACGACGGGACACCCTAGGTCGCCAGCATTTT. Its protein is CATSRRRDTLGRQHF. The variable domain in full, completed from reference TRBV15 and TRBJ1-5, reads DAMVIQNPRYQVTQFGKPVTLSCSQTLNHNVMYWYQQKSSQAPKLLFHYYDKDFNNEADTPDNFQSRRPNTSFCFLDIRSPGLGDTAMYLCATSRRRDTLGRQHFGDGTRLSIL.

The J gene is TRBJ1-6, the V gene TRBV12-3 or TRBV12-4; no definite D call. The CDR3 covers 16 residues. V lost 3 bases, J lost 7 bases, and 16 bases lay in between. The CDR3 is CASSLSSFGRNSPLHF. CDR3 DNA: TGTGCCAGCAGTTTGTCCTCATTCGGCAGGAATTCACCCCTCCACTTT.

The chain recombines TRBV20-1 with TRBJ1-1; possibly TRBD1 for D (5 bases). The CDR3 runs 13 residues. Between the trimmed V and J ends, which lost 5 bases and 1 base, there was a span of 11 bases. Germline loops: CDR1 DFQATT, CDR2 SNEGSKA (reference sequence). The CDR3 region is CSAQITGNTEAFF. The CDR3 bases are TGCAGTGCTCAGATTACAGGGAACACTGAAGCTTTCTTT.

Comments on this clonotype: A much bigger clone sits one base away, suggesting this may be a read error. The chain has TRBV7-9 and TRBJ2-4; TRBD1 aligns across 8 bases. Looked up from germline, CDR1 is SEHNR and CDR2 is FQNEAQ (reference sequence). CDR3 length: 13 residues. The CDR3 loop reads CAGSPDRENIQYF. Written as DNA, the CDR3 is TGTGCCGGCAGCCCGGACAGGGAAAACATTCAGTACTTC. Full variable domain (outside the CDR3, taken from reference TRBV7-9 and TRBJ2-4): DTGVSQNPRHKITKRGQNVTFRCDPISEHNRLYWYRQTLGQGPEFLTYFQNEAQLEKSRLLSDRFSAERPKGSFSTLEIQRTEQGDSAMYLCAGSPDRENIQYFGAGTRLSVL.

This clonotype was picked up a small number of times. The J gene is TRBJ2-3, the V gene TRBV10-3; D may be TRBD1 or TRBD2 (6 bases each). Trimming took off 4 bases at V and 6 bases at J, with 14 bases between the two ends. The CDR3 has 14 residues. Germline V gene lookup returns CDR1 ENHRY and CDR2 SYGVKD. This CDR3 reads CAISGRGAGDTQYF. The CDR3 DNA follows: TGTGCCATCAGTGGTAGGGGGGCCGGGGATACGCAGTATTTT.

The chain is built from TRBV6-2 or TRBV6-3 and TRBJ1-2; D gene unclear. Germline V gives CDR1 MNHEY, CDR2 SVGEGT. V gave up 7 bases and J gave up 1 base, with 4 bases separating them. There are 11 residues in the CDR3. The CDR3 coding sequence is TGTGCCAGCAAAGATAACTATGGCTACACCTTC. As protein: CASKDNYGYTF.

The CDR3 nucleotides read TGTGCCAGCAGCCAGGAAAACATTAAAGACGGAGTCCGTCGGCCCCAGCATTTT. Amino acid sequence: CASSQENIKDGVRRPQHF. The chain joins TRBV3-1 to TRBJ1-5, with unresolved D. CDR1 and CDR2 from the germline V gene are LGHDT and YNNKEL (reference sequence). CDR3 size: 18 residues. The V end was cut by 3 bases, the J end by 9 bases, with 27 bases between. Full variable domain (outside the CDR3, taken from reference TRBV3-1 and TRBJ1-5): DTAVSQTPKYLVTQMGNDKSIKCEQNLGHDTMYWYKQDSKKFLKIMFSYNNKELIINETVPNRFSPKSPDKAHLNLHINSLELGDSAVYFCASSQENIKDGVRRPQHFGDGTRLSIL.

The rearrangement uses TRBV5-1 and TRBJ2-1; TRBD2 is a possible D gene (5 bases). Germline V gene sequence: CDR1 SGHRS, CDR2 YFSETQ. The germline V and J ends were trimmed by 2 bases and 6 bases, with 15 bases remaining between them. This CDR3 contains 15 residues. The CDR3 loop reads CASSLMGHEGNEQFF. In DNA, the CDR3 is TGCGCCAGCAGCTTAATGGGCCACGAGGGCAATGAGCAGTTCTTC.

This chain joins TRBV10-3 and TRBJ1-5; no clear D gene. CDR1 ENHRY and CDR2 SYGVKD come from the germline V gene. Trimming left V 0 bases short and J 4 bases short, with 7 bases between. This CDR3 is built from 14 residues. For the CDR3, the DNA is TGTGCCATCAGTGAGTCGATGAGGAATCAGCCCCAGCATTTT. This translates into CAISESMRNQPQHF.

The rearrangement uses TRBV12-3 or TRBV12-4 and TRBJ1-5, with 9 bases identical to TRBD1. This CDR3 comprises 15 residues. V shed 4 bases, J shed 6 bases, and the junction held 7 bases outside the gene matches. The CDR3 DNA reads as TGTGCCAGCAGTTGGGACAGGGAGGCCGGTCAGCCCCAGCATTTT. Translated: CASSWDREAGQPQHF.

This rearrangement joins TRBV6-5 to TRBJ1-2; possibly TRBD1 for D (5 bases). In germline, CDR1 is MNHEY, CDR2 SVGAGI. With 4 bases removed from V and 3 bases from J, the gap between germline ends came to 9 bases. The CDR3 is 13 amino acids. The CDR3 spells CASSSQVHYGYTF. CDR3 bases: TGTGCCAGCAGTTCACAGGTTCACTATGGCTACACCTTC.

V and J are TRBV7-9 and TRBJ2-1; TRBD2 matches 7 bases. This CDR3 has 16 amino acids. Germline CDR1 is SEHNR and CDR2 is FQNEAQ (reference sequence). V shed 4 bases, J shed 5 bases, and the junction held 11 bases outside the gene matches. CDR3 residues: CASSSPASGINNEQFF. As DNA, the CDR3 is TGTGCCAGCAGCTCTCCGGCTAGCGGAATTAACAATGAGCAGTTCTTC.

Only a few counts were recorded for this clonotype. This chain connects TRBV4-1 to TRBJ1-2, with TRBD1 matching over 9 bases. This CDR3 has 14 residues. The junction had 11 bases not matched to a gene; V was cut back by 7 bases and J by 8 bases. Per the germline V gene, CDR1 is MGHRA and CDR2 is YSYEKL. The CDR3 region is CASTTRTGGVGYTF. The CDR3, as DNA: TGCGCCAGCACCACACGTACAGGGGGCGTCGGCTACACCTTC.

V gene TRBV11-1 combines with J gene TRBJ2-7; the D gene is possibly TRBD1 (6 bases). The CDR3 has 16 residues. CDR1 and CDR2 (germline): SGHAT, FQDESV (reference sequence). V was clipped by 0 bases and J by 2 bases, with 14 bases between them. Written as DNA, the CDR3 is TGTGCCAGCAGCTTAGCCCATCGCGGACAGACCTACGAGCAGTACTTC. Protein sequence: CASSLAHRGQTYEQYF.

This clonotype turned up a few times. The chain recombines TRBV24-1 with TRBJ2-5; 8 bases match TRBD1. In germline, CDR1 is KGHDR, CDR2 SFDVKD. The trim removed 3 bases at V and 6 bases at J, leaving 5 bases unmatched. The CDR3 spans 14 residues. Here the CDR3 DNA reads TGTGCCACCAGTGATCCCCGGACAGGGAAGACCCAGTACTTC. Encoded protein: CATSDPRTGKTQYF.

The chain is built from TRBV5-5 and TRBJ2-3; D may be TRBD2 (5 bases). The CDR3 sequence is 15 residues long. Per germline, CDR1 SGHKS and CDR2 YYEKEE (reference sequence). The V gene lost 0 bases and the J gene lost 5 bases, with 13 bases spanning the gap. The CDR3 loop reads CASSLGVGLLDTQYF. The CDR3 DNA reads TGTGCCAGCAGCTTGGGAGTTGGACTCCTAGATACGCAGTATTTT.